A selection of T cell receptor beta chains follows, all from one sample in a study of blood T cell repertoires in COVID-19. Sequencing used immunoSEQ multiplex PCR; TCRdb keeps in-frame clones, though not all of them. The sample has around 250,000 clones, around 87% seen once. Input material: peripheral blood. These receptors came from a woman between 65 and 79 years old with active or convalescent COVID-19. CDR3s include the opening cysteine and the closing phenylalanine or tryptophan. Fields, in order: V gene, CDR3 length, clone size, J gene, CDR3 protein. Rows give clone size only sometimes, using once, few, many, or a class for an expanded clone.

TRBV2,14,once,TRBJ2-5,CASSETRVVETQYF
TRBV24-1,14,-,TRBJ2-5,CATSERGLRETQYF
TRBV7-3,16,-,TRBJ1-4,CASSLIGGRVGEKLFF
TRBV19,13,-,TRBJ1-2,CASSTGLDYGYTF
TRBV9,13,-,TRBJ1-2,CASRRDLNYGYTF
TRBV7-2,14,-,TRBJ2-7,CASSLTGLTYEQYF
TRBV12-3/TRBV12-4,13,-,TRBJ1-5,CASSLETSQPQHF
TRBV6-6,13,-,TRBJ2-7,CATRWGPAYEQYF
TRBV27,17,-,TRBJ1-2,CASSLRGDFRRVYGYTF
TRBV24-1,16,-,TRBJ2-5,CATSDSGQGAGETQYF
TRBV24-1,14,-,TRBJ2-2,CATSTRRNTGELFF
TRBV3-1/TRBV3-2,13,-,TRBJ1-3,CASSQGTGNTIYF
TRBV5-1,15,-,TRBJ2-3,CASSLKRGGTDTQYF
TRBV24-1,12,-,TRBJ2-3,CATSLSGATEYF
TRBV6-2/TRBV6-3,14,-,TRBJ1-2,CASSYSRGIYGYTF
TRBV9,18,-,TRBJ1-3,CASSVDAGWGLSGNTIYF
TRBV7-9,16,-,TRBJ1-1,CASSGLLQGSGTEAFF
TRBV10-3,15,-,TRBJ1-4,CAISGSGQGGEKLFF
TRBV6-6,16,few,TRBJ1-1,CASSGPRGYSNTEAFF